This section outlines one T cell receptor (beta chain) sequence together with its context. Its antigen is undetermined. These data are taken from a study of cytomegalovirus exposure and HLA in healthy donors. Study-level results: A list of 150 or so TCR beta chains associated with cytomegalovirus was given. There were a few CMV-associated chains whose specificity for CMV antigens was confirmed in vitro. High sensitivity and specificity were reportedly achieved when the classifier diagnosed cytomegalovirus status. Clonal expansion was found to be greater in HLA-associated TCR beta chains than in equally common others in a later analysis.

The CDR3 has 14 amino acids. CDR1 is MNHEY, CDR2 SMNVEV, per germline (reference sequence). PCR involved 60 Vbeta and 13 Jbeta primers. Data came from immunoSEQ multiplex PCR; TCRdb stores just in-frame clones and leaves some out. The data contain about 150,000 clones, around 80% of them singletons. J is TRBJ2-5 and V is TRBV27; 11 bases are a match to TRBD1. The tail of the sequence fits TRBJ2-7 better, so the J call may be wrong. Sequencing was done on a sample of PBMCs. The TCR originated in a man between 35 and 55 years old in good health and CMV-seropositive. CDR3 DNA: TGTGCCAGCAGTGGGGACAGGGGGGCCTACGAGCAGTACTTC. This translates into CASSGDRGAYEQYF.